The clone carrying this T cell receptor (beta chain) has a handful of counts. The sample comes from a study of blood T cell repertoires in COVID-19. Study-wide context: The origin of the acute and convalescent COVID-19 samples was the United States, Italy and Spain. Sample material is recorded as cDNA or gDNA derived from T cells, B-cell-depleted T cells, or PBMCs.

V was pared by 6 bases and J by 5 bases, with 7 bases of the junction left unmatched. Germline V gives CDR1 SGHTA, CDR2 FQGNSA. The CDR3 loop spans 14 amino acids. Original handling: Cell counts per sample came from amplifying reference gene primers. Repertoires were generated with immunoSEQ multiplex PCR, while TCRdb's copy carries only in-frame clones and drops some. The V and J calls and the clone size are those of that table, but D and trimming were determined from the DNA. The sample lists roughly 30,000 clones, roughly 85% seen once, with 14% in the top ten. V and J are TRBV7-2 and TRBJ1-2, with 9 nucleotides matching TRBD1. The TCR originated in a human donor with acute or convalescent COVID-19. The donor label of this sample is uncertain. Sample: peripheral blood. The CDR3 DNA follows: TGTGCCAGCAGTAAAATACAGGGGGCGTATGGCTACACCTTC. The encoded protein is CASSKIQGAYGYTF. Full variable domain (missing parts from reference TRBV7-2 and TRBJ1-2): GAGVSQSPSNKVTEKGKDVELRCDPISGHTALYWYRQSLGQGLEFLIYFQGNSAPDKSGLPSDRFSAERTGGSVSTLTIQRTQQEDSAVYLCASSKIQGAYGYTFGSGTRLTVV.